The 4 T cell receptor beta chains in this list originate from one sample, sequenced in a study of cytomegalovirus exposure and HLA in healthy donors. Amplification used 60 Vbeta primers and 13 Jbeta primers. TCRdb's copy holds only in-frame clones and misses some; the assay was immunoSEQ multiplex PCR. Seen here are roughly 180,000 clones, 84% observed once, and the top ten hold about 1.3%. The sample taken for sequencing was PBMCs. These receptors were collected from a girl aged 2-10 years in good health and CMV-seropositive.

The rearrangement joins TRBV7-2 to TRBJ2-5, with 7 positions matching TRBD2. CDR1 and CDR2 (germline): SGHTA, FQGNSA. The V segment lost 1 base and the J segment 2 bases; nucleotides outside the gene matches: 4. This CDR3 region has 15 residues. CDR3 residues: CASSLGAGPQETQYF. The CDR3 nucleotides read TGTGCCAGCAGCTTAGGAGCGGGACCTCAAGAGACCCAGTACTTC.

The chain combines TRBV7-8 with TRBJ2-4; D is perhaps TRBD1 (6 bases). The V end was cut by 5 bases, the J end by 0 bases, with 17 bases between. This CDR3 has 17 residues. Germline V lookup: CDR1 SGHVS, CDR2 FQNEAQ. In DNA form, the CDR3 reads TGTGCCAGCAGCCGAGCGGTCAGGGGCTTAGCCAAAAACATTCAGTACTTC. Encoded protein: CASSRAVRGLAKNIQYF.

The chain links TRBV18 to TRBJ2-7; TRBD2 matches 11 bases. Trimming cost V 4 bases and J 0 bases; bases outside gene matches: 5. The germline V gene has CDR1 KGHSH and CDR2 LQKENI. This CDR3 has 16 residues. The CDR3 here is CASSHGTSGSSYEQYF. CDR3 sequence (DNA): TGTGCCAGCTCACACGGGACTAGCGGTAGCTCCTACGAGCAGTACTTC.

The chain combines TRBV25-1 with TRBJ2-7, with D hard to call. Trimming took off 11 bases at V and 2 bases at J, with 7 bases between the two ends. Germline loops: CDR1 MGHDK, CDR2 SYGVNS. The CDR3 spans 10 residues. As DNA, the CDR3 is TGTGCCGGCCCCCCCTACGAGCAGTACTTC. As protein: CAGPPYEQYF.